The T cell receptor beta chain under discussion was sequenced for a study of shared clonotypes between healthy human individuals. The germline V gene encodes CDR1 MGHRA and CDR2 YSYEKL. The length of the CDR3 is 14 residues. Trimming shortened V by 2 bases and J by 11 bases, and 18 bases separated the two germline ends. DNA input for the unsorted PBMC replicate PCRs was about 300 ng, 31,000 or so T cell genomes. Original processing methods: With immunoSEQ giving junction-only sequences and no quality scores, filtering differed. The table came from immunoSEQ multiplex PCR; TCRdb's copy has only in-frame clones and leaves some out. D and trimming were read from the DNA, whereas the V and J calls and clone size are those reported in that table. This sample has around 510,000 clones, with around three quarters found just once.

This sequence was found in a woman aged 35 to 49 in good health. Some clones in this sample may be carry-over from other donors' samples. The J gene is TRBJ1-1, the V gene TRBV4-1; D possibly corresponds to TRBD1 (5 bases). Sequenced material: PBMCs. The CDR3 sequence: CASSQTGTSLHAFF. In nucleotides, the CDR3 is TGCGCCAGCAGCCAAACCGGGACCTCACTTCATGCTTTCTTT.